This TCR beta chain was obtained from a study of tumor-infiltrating lymphocytes in primary liver carcinoma. Study-level background: Patients had primary liver carcinoma treated by surgical resection. General observations from the study: The study found tumor-adjacent and tumor-blood pairs overlapped less than tumor region pairs.

Unsorted whole blood yielded the blood RNA, and germline DNA was also extracted. HBV chronically infected the treatment-naive patients. Germline CDR1 LGHNA, CDR2 YSLEER. The V gene end was trimmed by 3 bases and the J gene end by 4 bases; junction bases not matched to a gene: 4. This CDR3 has 15 residues. TCR beta cDNA was prepared out of roughly 500 ng total RNA by means of a constant-region primer. Investigators got TCR beta libraries out of three nested multiplex PCR rounds, done with slightly modified ARM-PCR. For 10 cycles apiece, the opening two PCR rounds ran with TRBV1-TRBV30 forward primers and a C-beta reverse primer. A single record per CDR3 protein comes from TCRdb applying MiXCR to the multiplex PCR reads. Here the sample spans just over 300,000 distinct CDR3 sequences, approximately 54% being singletons. The table lists this clonotype with a few counts. Its antigen is not known.

This TCR was recovered from a young woman with primary liver carcinoma and hepatitis B virus infection. The J gene is TRBJ2-7, the V gene TRBV4-3, with 12 bases lining up with TRBD1. Sequenced sample: peripheral blood. CDR3 amino acids: CASSHLGQGAYEQYF. The CDR3 DNA is TGCGCCAGCAGCCACCTGGGACAGGGGGCGTACGAGCAGTACTTC.